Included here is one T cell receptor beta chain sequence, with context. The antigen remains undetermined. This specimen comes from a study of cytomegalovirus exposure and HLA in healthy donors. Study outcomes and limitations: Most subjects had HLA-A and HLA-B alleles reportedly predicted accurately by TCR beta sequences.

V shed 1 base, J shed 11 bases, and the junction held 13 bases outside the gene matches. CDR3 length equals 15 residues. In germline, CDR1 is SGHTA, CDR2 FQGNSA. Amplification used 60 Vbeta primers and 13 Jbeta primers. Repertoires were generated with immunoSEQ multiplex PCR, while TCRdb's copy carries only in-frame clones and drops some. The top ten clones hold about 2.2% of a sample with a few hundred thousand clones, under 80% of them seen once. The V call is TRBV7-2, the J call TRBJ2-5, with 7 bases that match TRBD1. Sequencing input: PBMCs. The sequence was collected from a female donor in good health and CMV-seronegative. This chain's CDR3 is CASSLVWDRYTKQYF. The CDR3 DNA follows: TGTGCCAGCAGCTTAGTATGGGACAGATATACGAAGCAGTACTTC.